This T cell receptor (beta chain) is from a study of cytomegalovirus exposure and HLA in healthy donors. The table lists this clone with a few counts. The PCR was carried out with 60 Vbeta primers and 13 Jbeta primers. The assay was immunoSEQ multiplex PCR, and TCRdb's table has in-frame clones only and misses some. The data hold 80,000 to 100,000 clones, with roughly four fifths observed a single time. The receptor was isolated from a man aged 40-49 years in good health and CMV-seropositive. Sequencing was carried out using PBMCs.

Here the CDR3 DNA reads TGTGCCAGCTCAGGAAGGACAGGCTACACAGATACGCAGTATTTT. This sequence encodes CASSGRTGYTDTQYF. The genes are TRBV18 and TRBJ2-3; the match to TRBD1 covers 7 bases. The CDR3 loop spans 15 amino acids. V shed 5 bases and J 2 bases; nucleotides not matched to a gene: 7. The germline CDR1 and CDR2 sequences are KGHSH and LQKENI.